These T cell receptor beta chains were read from a single sample in a study of T cell changes during pregnancy in multiple sclerosis. Clones were sequenced by immunoSEQ multiplex PCR, and TCRdb holds only the in-frame ones, with some missing. The sample yields fewer than 45,000 clones, about 88% seen once. The sequenced sample was CD8+ T cells from peripheral blood mononuclear cells, obtained after pregnancy. The source is a female donor in good health, enrolled as a control in a pregnancy study. The CDR3 runs from the conserved cysteine through the conserved F or W. Fields, in order: D gene, V gene, J gene, clone size, CDR3 protein, CDR3 DNA. D genes are given only for firm matches. Size is omitted from some rows. Given values are once, few, many or a class for expanded clones.

>TRBD1|TRBV7-7|TRBJ1-4|NA
CASGSGQGYEKLFF
TGTGCTAGCGGCTCAGGACAGGGTTATGAAAAACTGTTTTTT
>NA|TRBV25-1|TRBJ1-5|NA
CASSSNRDQPQHF
TGTGCCAGCAGTTCTAACAGGGATCAGCCCCAGCATTTT
>TRBD2|TRBV5-1|TRBJ2-3|NA
CASSPLGSGDTQYF
TGCGCCAGCAGCCCCTTGGGTAGCGGGGATACGCAGTATTTT
>TRBD1|TRBV7-9|TRBJ2-3|NA
CASNPDRFTDTQYF
TGTGCCAGCAACCCGGACAGGTTCACAGATACGCAGTATTTT
>TRBD2|TRBV29-1|TRBJ2-3|NA
CSVGFQRGDTQYF
TGCAGCGTGGGATTCCAGCGGGGAGATACGCAGTATTTT
>NA|TRBV28|TRBJ2-1|once
CASSFVREWDNEQFF
TGTGCCAGCAGTTTCGTGAGGGAATGGGACAATGAGCAGTTCTTC
>TRBD2|TRBV9|TRBJ2-5|NA
CASSVAGGAGETQYF
TGTGCCAGCAGCGTAGCCGGGGGGGCCGGAGAGACCCAGTACTTC
>NA|TRBV19|TRBJ2-4|NA
CASSIGRYKNIQYF
TGTGCCAGTAGTATTGGGAGATACAAAAACATTCAGTACTTC
>NA|TRBV15|TRBJ1-2|NA
CATEGSGGYTF
TGTGCCACCGAGGGTAGTGGTGGCTACACCTTC
>TRBD2|TRBV4-2|TRBJ2-5|NA
CASSQEGSGGPETQYF
TGTGCCAGCAGCCAAGAGGGGAGCGGGGGTCCAGAGACCCAGTACTTC
>NA|TRBV19|TRBJ1-1|few
CASSLGRNTEAFF
TGTGCCAGTAGTCTCGGGAGAAACACTGAAGCTTTCTTT
>TRBD2|TRBV7-9|TRBJ2-3|NA
CASSYTSEPGLAGGHTQYF
TGTGCCAGCAGCTACACATCAGAACCGGGACTAGCGGGGGGTCATACGCAGTATTTT
>NA|TRBV9|TRBJ1-2|NA
CASSVAEVGYGYTF
TGTGCCAGCAGCGTTGCAGAAGTTGGCTATGGCTACACCTTC
>NA|TRBV4-3|TRBJ2-1|once
CASSQDARSSYNEQFF
TGCGCCAGCAGCCAAGATGCGAGGAGCTCCTACAATGAGCAGTTCTTC
>TRBD2|TRBV4-1|TRBJ2-3|NA
CASSQGGGLSTDTQYF
TGCGCCAGCAGCCAAGGCGGGGGGCTTTCCACAGATACGCAGTATTTT
>TRBD1|TRBV9|TRBJ2-7|NA
CASSVEGQGAREQYF
TGTGCCAGCAGCGTAGAGGGACAGGGGGCGCGGGAGCAGTACTTC
>NA|TRBV30|TRBJ2-1|NA
CAWSGRGLQFF
TGTGCCTGGAGTGGGCGGGGATTGCAGTTCTTC
>NA|TRBV27|TRBJ1-2|once
CASSGGLGGYTF
TGTGCCAGCAGTGGCGGACTTGGGGGCTACACCTTC
>TRBD1|TRBV9|TRBJ1-6|NA
CASSPTGGSNSPLHF
TGTGCCAGCAGCCCCACAGGGGGCAGTAATTCACCCCTCCACTTT
>NA|TRBV15|TRBJ2-5|many
CATSRAGDSTETQYF
TGTGCCACCAGCAGAGCTGGCGACAGCACGGAGACCCAGTACTTC
>NA|TRBV14|TRBJ1-1|NA
CASSQGANTEAFF
TGTGCCAGCAGCCAAGGAGCGAACACTGAAGCTTTCTTT
>NA|TRBV7-9|TRBJ1-2|NA
CASSLGRVTREGYGYTF
TGTGCCAGCAGCTTAGGAAGGGTGACGAGGGAAGGCTATGGCTACACCTTC
>NA|TRBV27|TRBJ2-5|NA
CASSLRKLETQYF
TGTGCCAGCAGTTTGCGGAAACTGGAGACCCAGTACTTC